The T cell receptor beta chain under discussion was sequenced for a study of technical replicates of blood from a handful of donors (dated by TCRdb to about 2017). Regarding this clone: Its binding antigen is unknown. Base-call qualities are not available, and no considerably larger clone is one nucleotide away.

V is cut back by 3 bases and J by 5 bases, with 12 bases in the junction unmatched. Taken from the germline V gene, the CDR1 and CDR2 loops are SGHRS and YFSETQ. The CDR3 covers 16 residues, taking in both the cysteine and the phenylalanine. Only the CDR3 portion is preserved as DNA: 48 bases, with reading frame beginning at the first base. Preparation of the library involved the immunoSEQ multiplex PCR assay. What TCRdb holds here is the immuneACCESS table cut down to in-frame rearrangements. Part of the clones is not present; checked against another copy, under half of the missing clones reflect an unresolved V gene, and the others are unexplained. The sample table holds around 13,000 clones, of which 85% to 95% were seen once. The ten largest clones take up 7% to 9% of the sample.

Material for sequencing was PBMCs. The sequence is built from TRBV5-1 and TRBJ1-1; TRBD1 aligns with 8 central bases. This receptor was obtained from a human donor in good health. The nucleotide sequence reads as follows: TGCGCCAGCAGCTCGGAGGGGGCAGGGGGCAGGACTGAAGCTTTCTTT. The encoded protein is CASSSEGAGGRTEAFF.